The clone carrying this T cell receptor (beta chain) was seen only a few times. Its antigen is as yet unknown. The data originate from a study of OX40 agonist ivuxolimab in advanced cancers. Across the whole study: Patients enrolled in dose escalation were diagnosed with hepatocellular carcinoma, melanoma, renal cell or head and neck cancer. Notes on the study in general: The CD4+ and CD8+ T cells in the blood had expanded clonally by week 6 at 0.1 to 3.0 mg/kg.

The protocol was immunoSEQ multiplex PCR, while the TCRdb copy is restricted to in-frame clones and leaves out a portion. Of about 88,000 clones in the sample, more than 80% are singletons; the top ten hold approximately 0.2%. This clonotype was sampled from an adult with an advanced solid tumor such as melanoma, head and neck, liver or kidney cancer. The source was CD4+ or CD8+ T cells sorted from blood, collected in a trial of the OX40 agonist ivuxolimab.

The CDR3 spells CASSQDLGDLNEKLFF. The DNA of the CDR3 is TGCGCCAGCAGCCAAGACCTTGGGGACTTAAATGAAAAACTGTTTTTT. This chain connects TRBV4-1 to TRBJ1-4, with D tentatively TRBD1 (5 bases). Germline V gives CDR1 MGHRA, CDR2 YSYEKL. V was clipped by 0 bases and J by 5 bases, with 13 bases between them. The CDR3 extends over 16 amino acids.